This T cell receptor (beta chain) was captured in a study of cytomegalovirus exposure and HLA in healthy donors. The V gene's germline CDR1 is KGHSH and CDR2 LQKENI. V shed 3 bases, J shed 6 bases, and the junction held 4 bases outside the gene matches. The length of the CDR3 is 14 residues. The PCR used 60 Vbeta and 13 Jbeta primers. Only in-frame clones appear in the TCRdb table, and some are missing; sequencing was by immunoSEQ multiplex PCR. Of 200,000 or so clones in the sample, about four fifths are singletons; the top ten hold around 0.26%. The receptor's source is a boy between 5 and 17 years old in good health and CMV-seronegative. Material: PBMCs. This chain connects TRBV18 to TRBJ1-2, with 10 positions matching TRBD1. CDR3 sequence: CASSPGDRGHGYTF. For the CDR3, the DNA is TGTGCCAGCTCACCTGGGGACAGGGGACATGGCTACACCTTC.